This note documents a single T cell receptor (beta chain) sequence. In the original workflow: Researchers report that nucleated cell counts were estimated from reference gene primer amplification. Profiled with immunoSEQ multiplex PCR; TCRdb holds only in-frame clones, not every one. V and J calls and clone size are copied from that table; D and trimming were computed from the DNA. Here the sample spans around 97,000 clones, more than 75% being singletons. The data stem from a study of blood T cell repertoires in COVID-19. Study information: Sites across the United States, Italy and Spain contributed samples from acute and convalescent COVID-19.

This CDR3 spans 18 amino acids. The germline V gene encodes CDR1 LGHDT and CDR2 YNNKEL (reference sequence). Trimming took 1 base from V and 0 from J; bases not matched to a gene: 3. This receptor was identified in a human donor in a cohort sampled during active COVID-19. Input material: peripheral blood. This chain joins TRBV3-1 (or the pseudogene TRBV3-2) and TRBJ2-5; the match to TRBD2 covers 15 bases. The CDR3 protein is CASSQGGLAGGYQETQYF. CDR3 nucleotides: TGTGCCAGCAGCCAAGGGGGACTAGCGGGGGGTTACCAAGAGACCCAGTACTTC.